Reported below is one T cell receptor (beta chain). Its cognate antigen is unknown. The CDR3 covers 17 residues. The J segment lost 2 bases and the V segment lost 5 bases, leaving 8 bases of the junction unmatched. CDR1 is SGHVS, CDR2 FNYEAQ, per germline. This record comes from a study of blood T cells in healthy people across ages. Findings and limits, study-wide: There was a strong correlation between TCR beta diversity and naive T cell percentage.

It was with a sample-barcoded 5' primer and a J-beta primer mix that a second PCR of roughly 7 to 12 cycles was run. From the 5' RACE reads, TCRdb called clonotypes with MiXCR, one entry per CDR3 protein. The sample carries about 1,500,000 distinct CDR3 sequences, 35% to 45% recorded once. The study isolated at least 6.5 million PBMCs from each sample. Sequencing was done on a sample of blood. This TCR was recovered from a young woman in good health. The rearrangement joins TRBV7-6 to TRBJ2-3, with 12 bases that match TRBD2. The CDR3 is CASSPLTSGGPTDTQYF. CDR3 coding DNA: TGTGCCAGCAGCCCCCTGACTAGCGGGGGACCCACAGATACGCAGTATTTT.